These 7 T cell receptor beta chains came from one sample sequenced in a study of blood T cell repertoires in COVID-19. Some clones are missing from TCRdb's copy, which holds only in-frame ones; the method was immunoSEQ multiplex PCR. The sample shows 150,000 to 200,000 clones, roughly 84% of them seen only once. The sequenced sample consisted of peripheral blood. The receptors were gathered from a woman in her seventies with COVID-19, enrolled during active disease.

The rearrangement uses TRBV10-3 and TRBJ1-1; perhaps TRBD1 as D (6 bases). This CDR3 contains 14 residues. Germline CDR1 reads ENHRY; CDR2 reads SYGVKD. V was trimmed by 5 bases and J by 0 bases, leaving 10 bases between them. CDR3 sequence: CAISWGLMNTEAFF. The DNA for the CDR3 is TGTGCCATCAGTTGGGGGCTGATGAACACTGAAGCTTTCTTT.

The chain joins TRBV4-2 to TRBJ2-3, with 10 bases identical to TRBD2. The CDR3 is 15 amino acids. Germline V lookup: CDR1 LGHNA, CDR2 YNFKEQ. The junction had 6 bases not matched to a gene; V was cut back by 1 base and J by 8 bases. The CDR3 DNA reads as TGTGCCAGCAGCCAAGCGAGCGGGGGGGCGGGTACGCAGTATTTT. Its translation is CASSQASGGAGTQYF.

This chain links TRBV5-1 with TRBJ2-7; a possible D gene is TRBD2 (5 bases). There are 13 residues in the CDR3. CDR1 and CDR2 from the germline V gene are SGHRS and YFSETQ. The V and J ends lost 3 bases and 3 bases respectively, with 10 bases between them. In DNA form, the CDR3 reads TGCGCCAGCAGCTCGGACGAGGGCTACGAGCAGTACGTC. Protein: CASSSDEGYEQYV.

This clone turned up a few times. J is TRBJ1-1 and V is TRBV25-1, with D perhaps TRBD1 (5 bases). This CDR3 is built from 12 residues. Germline CDR1 and CDR2: MGHDK and SYGVNS. Deletions cut 4 bases from V and 3 bases from J, with 6 bases between. The CDR3 DNA reads as TGTGCCAGCAGTGGACAGCACACTGAAGCTTTCTTT. Translating gives CASSGQHTEAFF. The complete variable domain, with remaining parts taken from reference TRBV25-1 and TRBJ1-1, reads EADIYQTPRYLVIGTGKKITLECSQTMGHDKMYWYQQDPGMELHLIHYSYGVNSTEKGDLSSESTVSRIRTEHFPLTLESARPSHTSQYLCASSGQHTEAFFGQGTRLTVV.

Written as DNA, the CDR3 is TGTGCCAGTAGTATTGAGCGAGTGACCGGGGAGCTGTTTTTT. Its protein product is CASSIERVTGELFF. The chain links TRBV19 to TRBJ2-2; D is uncertain. Germline assignment: CDR1 LNHDA and CDR2 SQIVND (reference sequence). V lost 3 bases, J lost 5 bases, and 10 bases lay in between. The CDR3 is 14 amino acids.

This chain links TRBV27 with TRBJ1-1; 7 bases line up with TRBD1. V was clipped by 4 bases and J by 4 bases; unmatched bases: 9. The length of the CDR3 is 15 residues. Germline lookup yields CDR1 MNHEY and CDR2 SMNVEV (reference sequence). The CDR3 nucleotides read TGTGCCAGCAGTTCAAGACAGGGACCCTCCACTGAAGCTTTCTTT. Translating it yields CASSSRQGPSTEAFF.

The chain carries TRBV9 and TRBJ2-3, with D perhaps TRBD2 (6 bases). V was pared by 0 bases and J by 1 base, with 9 bases between. Germline-derived CDR1 and CDR2 are SGDLS and YYNGEE. The length of the CDR3 is 15 residues. The CDR3 nucleotides read TGTGCCAGCAGCGTAGGGCGGGGAGGCACAGATACGCAGTATTTT. It encodes CASSVGRGGTDTQYF.